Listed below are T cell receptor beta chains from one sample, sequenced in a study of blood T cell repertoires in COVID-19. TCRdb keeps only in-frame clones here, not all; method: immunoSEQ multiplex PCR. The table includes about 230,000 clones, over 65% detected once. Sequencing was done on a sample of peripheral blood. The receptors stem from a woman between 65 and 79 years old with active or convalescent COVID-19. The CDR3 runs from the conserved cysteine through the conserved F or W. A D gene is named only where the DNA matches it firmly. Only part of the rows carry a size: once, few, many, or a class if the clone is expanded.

CASSGYRAPGELFF	TGTGCCAGCAGTGGGTACAGGGCCCCCGGGGAGCTGTTTTTT	-	-	TRBJ2-2	TRBV2
CSASPGGIQPQHF	TGCAGTGCTAGTCCAGGGGGGATTCAGCCCCAGCATTTT	-	TRBD1	TRBJ1-5	TRBV20-1
CAWSVLSNQPQHF	TGTGCCTGGAGTGTACTTAGCAATCAGCCCCAGCATTTT	-	-	TRBJ1-5	TRBV30
CASSFGRGGQPQHF	TGTGCCAGCAGTTTCGGGAGGGGCGGTCAGCCCCAGCATTTT	-	-	TRBJ1-5	TRBV27
CASSYRGNTEAFF	TGTGCCAGCTCCTACAGGGGGAACACTGAAGCTTTCTTT	-	TRBD1	TRBJ1-1	TRBV12-3/TRBV12-4
CSVEGGYTEAFF	TGCAGCGTTGAAGGAGGGTACACTGAAGCTTTCTTT	-	-	TRBJ1-1	TRBV29-1
CASSWGQGGSGNTIYF	TGTGCCAGCAGCTGGGGACAGGGGGGATCGGGAAACACCATATATTTT	-	TRBD1	TRBJ1-3	TRBV7-8
CASSQQGVGDTIYF	TGTGCCAGCAGTCAGCAAGGGGTAGGGGACACCATATATTTT	many	-	TRBJ1-3	TRBV2
CASSQYLGGADTQYF	TGCGCCAGCAGCCAATATCTGGGGGGGGCAGATACGCAGTATTTT	-	TRBD2	TRBJ2-3	TRBV4-3
CASSLHPPTLEVGEQFF	TGTGCCAGCTCACTACACCCACCCACGTTGGAGGTAGGTGAGCAGTTCTTC	-	-	TRBJ2-1	TRBV18
CATSRVGGGYNEQFF	TGTGCCACCAGCAGAGTAGGGGGAGGGTACAATGAGCAGTTCTTC	-	-	TRBJ2-1	TRBV15
CASSDSDRARTNEKLFF	TGCGCCAGCAGTGACTCGGACAGGGCGAGGACTAATGAAAAACTGTTTTTT	-	TRBD1	TRBJ1-4	TRBV10-2
CASSVGSTLAYGYTF	TGTGCCAGTAGTGTCGGGTCAACTCTTGCCTATGGCTACACCTTC	-	-	TRBJ1-2	TRBV19
CASSYASQVSGTQYF	TGCGCCAGCAGCTACGCATCGCAGGTCTCAGGTACGCAGTATTTT	-	-	TRBJ2-3	TRBV5-1
CASSPQGDTEAFF	TGTGCCAGCTCACCACAGGGGGACACTGAAGCTTTCTTT	-	-	TRBJ1-1	TRBV18
CASSIAWQGRGYTF	TGTGCCAGTAGTATAGCTTGGCAGGGAAGAGGCTACACCTTC	-	-	TRBJ1-2	TRBV19
CASSWRTGSEKLFF	TGCGCCAGCAGCTGGCGGACAGGGAGTGAAAAACTGTTTTTT	-	TRBD1	TRBJ1-4	TRBV5-1
CASSLRASVGGDTQYF	TGTGCCAGCAGCTTAAGGGCTAGCGTGGGGGGAGATACGCAGTATTTT	-	-	TRBJ2-3	TRBV7-9
CASSFSTDTQYF	TGTGCCAGCAGCTTTTCTACAGATACGCAGTATTTT	few	-	TRBJ2-3	TRBV7-3
CASSYTTGTNAYGYTF	TGTGCCAGCAGTTACACGACCGGGACAAACGCCTATGGCTACACCTTC	-	-	TRBJ1-2	TRBV6-5
CASSRDNQPQHF	TGTGCCAGCAGCAGGGACAATCAGCCCCAGCATTTT	-	-	TRBJ1-5	TRBV6-6
CASRSRDRGYGYTF	TGTGCCAGCAGAAGCCGGGACAGGGGCTATGGCTACACCTTC	-	TRBD1	TRBJ1-2	TRBV6-5
CASGQGYTGELFF	TGCGCCAGCGGACAGGGGTACACCGGGGAGCTGTTTTTT	-	TRBD1	TRBJ2-2	TRBV5-1
CASSYGQANDEQFF	TGTGCCAGCAGTTACGGACAGGCTAACGATGAGCAGTTCTTC	-	TRBD1	TRBJ2-1	TRBV6-5
CASSTQRESYNEQFF	TGTGCCAGCTCAACCCAGCGGGAAAGCTACAATGAGCAGTTCTTC	-	TRBD2	TRBJ2-1	TRBV18
CASSYDRGRGGYTF	TGTGCCAGCAGTTACGACAGGGGGCGAGGAGGCTACACCTTC	-	TRBD1	TRBJ1-2	TRBV6-5
CASRREQGRLF	TGTGCGAGCAGAAGGGAACAGGGGCGTCTATTT	-	TRBD1	TRBJ1-1	TRBV28
CASSLWDYQTNEQFF	TGTGCCAGCAGCCTCTGGGACTACCAGACCAATGAGCAGTTCTTC	once	TRBD2	TRBJ2-1	TRBV7-2
CASSLGSMNTEAFF	TGCGCCAGCAGCTTGGGTTCCATGAACACTGAAGCTTTCTTT	-	-	TRBJ1-1	TRBV5-1
CASSIVSYNEQFF	TGTGCCAGCAGTATAGTCTCCTACAATGAGCAGTTCTTC	-	-	TRBJ2-1	TRBV27
CASKRDQETQYF	TGCGCCAGCAAGCGGGACCAAGAGACCCAGTACTTC	few	-	TRBJ2-5	TRBV5-1
CASNLTLGQGSEAFF	TGTGCCAGCAACCTAACCCTAGGACAGGGGTCCGAAGCTTTCTTT	-	TRBD1	TRBJ1-1	TRBV14
CASSGGTGGMIEKLFF	TGTGCCAGCAGCGGGGGGACAGGGGGTATGATTGAAAAACTGTTTTTT	-	TRBD1	TRBJ1-4	TRBV7-2
CAISLTDRGLPEAFF	TGTGCCATCAGTCTCACCGACAGGGGGCTACCTGAAGCTTTCTTT	-	TRBD1	TRBJ1-1	TRBV10-3
CAISEGTNSNQPQHF	TGTGCCATCAGTGAAGGGACAAATAGCAATCAGCCCCAGCATTTT	-	-	TRBJ1-5	TRBV10-3
CASSLQTVGGETQYF	TGTGCCAGCAGCCTACAGACCGTCGGCGGGGAGACCCAGTACTTC	-	-	TRBJ2-5	TRBV3-1/TRBV3-2
CASSLTYYEQYF	TGTGCCAGCAGTTTAACCTACTACGAGCAGTACTTC	-	-	TRBJ2-7	TRBV12-3/TRBV12-4
CASSWGQRWAWEGYTF	TGTGCCAGCAGTTGGGGACAGCGGTGGGCGTGGGAAGGCTACACCTTC	-	TRBD1	TRBJ1-2	TRBV6-5
CATHPTALPYEQYF	TGTGCCACCCACCCGACAGCTTTGCCCTACGAGCAGTACTTC	-	-	TRBJ2-7	TRBV24-1
CASTPTGGAGNTIYF	TGTGCCAGCACTCCTACAGGGGGAGCTGGAAACACCATATATTTT	-	TRBD1	TRBJ1-3	TRBV27
CASSVAGANTEAFF	TGCGCCAGCAGCGTCGCGGGGGCAAACACTGAAGCTTTCTTT	-	-	TRBJ1-1	TRBV5-1